The 5 T cell receptor beta chains below come from one sample, sequenced in a study of post-analysis software for immune sequencing data (dated by TCRdb to 2014 to 2015). Overall study outcomes, separate from this receptor: Patients showed significantly higher frequencies than controls for five TRBV segments, among them TRBV5-6, TRBV5-1 and TRBV20-1.

Their antigens are not known. Library generation was performed with PCR. Sequencing was carried out with an Illumina HiSeq 2500. To reduce PCR and sequencing biases, unique molecular identifiers were incorporated into the TCR beta cDNA libraries. TCRdb redid the processing of the public reads, applying fastp at Q25 and MiXCR, and retained in-frame beta chains. Each record represents a unique CDR3 protein, reported with the most common genes and DNA among its rows. Present in this sample are 750,000 to 950,000 distinct CDR3 sequences, around 45% of which were seen just once. Of the sample, approximately 5% falls within the top ten clones. Sequencing was carried out using blood. These receptors were taken from a girl aged 10 to 17 with multiple sclerosis.

This clonotype showed up just a few times. In nucleotides, the CDR3 is TGTGCCAGCAGCTTAGGGGCCGGGACCCGAAGCTGCACCTTC. This translates into CASSLGAGTRSCTF. This chain joins TRBV7-2 and TRBJ1-2, with D maybe TRBD1 (5 bases). Trimming removed 1 base at V and 13 bases at J, with 19 bases between. This CDR3 spans 14 amino acids. CDR1 SGHTA and CDR2 FQGNSA come from the germline V gene.

The sample holds one count of this clonotype. The chain links TRBV28 to TRBJ2-7; D might be TRBD1 or TRBD2, each matching 6 bases. The J call may be faulty, since TRBJ2-1 better matches the DNA end. The CDR3 runs to 15 residues. Germline loops: CDR1 MDHEN, CDR2 SYDVKM. The CDR3 DNA follows: TGTGCCAGCAGGACACAGGGTCGGGGGTACAATGAGCAGTTCTTC. Protein product: CASRTQGRGYNEQFF.

The V gene is TRBV12-3 or TRBV12-4, the J gene TRBJ2-3, with D possibly called TRBD1 or TRBD2 (5 bases each). V lost 3 bases and J lost 4, with 11 bases in between. This CDR3 region has 14 residues. The CDR3 DNA reads as TGTGCCAGCAGTTTGGGGACGAGAGCAGATACGCAGTATTTT. Translated, it gives CASSLGTRADTQYF.

The V gene is TRBV4-2, the J gene TRBJ2-7; D not resolved. The CDR3 extends over 15 amino acids. Germline loops: CDR1 LGHNA, CDR2 YNFKEQ. Between the trimmed V and J ends, which lost 0 bases and 3 bases, there was a span of 12 bases. Here the CDR3 DNA reads TGTGCCAGCAGCCAAGATGGCAAAGGAGTCTACGAGCAGTACTTC. The encoded protein is CASSQDGKGVYEQYF.

V is TRBV2 and J is TRBJ2-7, with D hard to call. Looked up from germline, CDR1 is SNHLY and CDR2 is FYNNEI. V shed 4 bases and J shed 2 bases, with 9 bases lying between them. The CDR3 sequence is 13 residues long. CDR3 sequence (DNA): TGTGCCAGCAGTGGTGGGATCACCTACGAGCAGTACTTC. Its protein is CASSGGITYEQYF.